The 22 T cell receptor beta chains reported below all come from one sample, sequenced in a study of spatial heterogeneity in lung cancer. Time point reported: sample taken at primary tumor resection. Unsorted samples of tumor, nontumor lung or frozen PBMC had their whole RNA sequenced. One entry per CDR3 protein results from TCRdb running MiXCR on the 5' RACE reads. The sample lists some 100,000 distinct CDR3 sequences, about an eighth occurring once. The sequences come from PBMCs, collected at surgery. Receptor source: a male donor with early-stage non-small cell lung cancer.

The J gene is TRBJ2-6, the V gene TRBV6-1; D is ambiguous. The CDR3 consists of 15 residues. The germline V gene encodes CDR1 MNHNS and CDR2 SASEGT. The V gene lost 4 bases and the J gene lost 0 bases, with 7 bases spanning the gap. The CDR3 protein is CASSGVGSGANVLTF. The CDR3 coding sequence is TGTGCCAGCAGTGGTGTCGGCTCTGGGGCCAACGTCCTGACTTTC.

This clonotype was observed a few times. CDR3 amino acids: CASSYSHSYTDTQYF. The CDR3 region has the DNA TGTGCCAGCAGTTACTCCCACAGCTATACAGATACGCAGTATTTT. The chain combines TRBV6-5 with TRBJ2-3; D not certain. With 0 bases removed from V and 3 bases from J, the gap between germline ends came to 10 bases. The CDR3 spans 15 residues. CDR1 is MNHEY and CDR2 is SVGAGI in the germline V gene.

This clonotype was detected only once. J is TRBJ2-3 and V is TRBV20-1, with 12 bases fitting TRBD2. The CDR3 extends over 14 amino acids. Germline CDR1 DFQATT, CDR2 SNEGSKA (reference sequence). V shed 5 bases, J shed 6 bases, and the junction held 6 bases outside the gene matches. The CDR3 reads CSARLAGEGDTQYF. Written as DNA, the CDR3 is TGCAGTGCTCGACTAGCGGGGGAGGGGGATACGCAGTATTTT.

This clonotype was detected a few times. This chain joins TRBV20-1 and TRBJ2-3, with TRBD2 matching 8 bases. The CDR3 is 14 residues long. From germline, CDR1 is DFQATT and CDR2 SNEGSKA (reference sequence). Trimming took 4 bases from V and 0 from J; bases not matched to a gene: 3. CDR3 region: CSAKRGHSTDTQYF. The CDR3 nucleotides read TGCAGTGCTAAGCGGGGGCATAGCACAGATACGCAGTATTTT.

This clonotype was detected ten times or more. This rearrangement joins TRBV5-1 to TRBJ2-2; 8 bases match TRBD2. The germline gives CDR1 SGHRS, CDR2 YFSETQ. V lost 4 bases and J lost 1; bases outside the gene matches: 3. This CDR3 has 15 amino acids. Here the CDR3 DNA reads TGCGCCAGCAGCACCGGGGGGGAGAACACCGGGGAGCTGTTTTTT. Translation: CASSTGGENTGELFF.

This clonotype has a handful of counts. V gene TRBV7-9 combines with J gene TRBJ2-1; TRBD2 agrees at 8 bases. This CDR3 region has 13 residues. V lost 6 bases to trimming and J lost 13 bases; unmatched junction nucleotides: 11. CDR1 and CDR2 (germline): SEHNR, FQNEAQ (reference sequence). For the CDR3, the DNA is TGTGCCAGCAGACATACGAGCGGGACTAGTCAGTTCTTC. It specifies CASRHTSGTSQFF.

This clonotype appeared a few times. This sequence joins TRBV6-1 and TRBJ2-7; tentatively, D is TRBD1 (6 bases). The CDR3 covers 14 residues. V shed 7 bases and J shed 3 bases, with 16 bases lying between them. CDR1 and CDR2 from the germline V gene are MNHNS and SASEGT. The DNA for the CDR3 is TGTGCCAGCATCCTTGGAGGACAGAACTACGAGCAGTACTTC. Its protein is CASILGGQNYEQYF.

V and J are TRBV14 and TRBJ2-7; 9 bases agree with TRBD1. The V gene end was trimmed by 7 bases and the J gene end by 6 bases; junction bases not matched to a gene: 10. The CDR3 loop spans 14 amino acids. Germline loops: CDR1 SGHDN, CDR2 FVKESK. CDR3 nucleotides: TGTGCCAGCAACCGCGGGACAGGGCCTTCCGAGCAGTACTTC. Translating it yields CASNRGTGPSEQYF. The entire variable domain, with the rest obtained from reference TRBV14 and TRBJ2-7, is as follows: EAGVTQFPSHSVIEKGQTVTLRCDPISGHDNLYWYRRVMGKEIKFLLHFVKESKQDESGMPNNRFLAERTGGTYSTLKVQPAELEDSGVYFCASNRGTGPSEQYFGPGTRLTVT.

This clonotype was observed a handful of times. The V gene is TRBV28, the J gene TRBJ2-3, with D possibly TRBD2 on 7 matching bases. Germline-derived CDR1 and CDR2 are MDHEN and SYDVKM. The V end was cut by 1 base, the J end by 3 bases, with 23 bases between. This CDR3 spans 19 amino acids. CDR3 protein: CASSLSGEGGGVRTDTQYF. In nucleotides, the CDR3 is TGTGCCAGCAGTTTATCGGGAGAAGGGGGGGGTGTAAGGACAGATACGCAGTATTTT.

V usage is TRBV7-9 and J usage is TRBJ2-5; a weak D match, TRBD2 (5 bases). The CDR3 extends over 15 amino acids. V was trimmed by 1 base and J by 2 bases, leaving 11 bases between them. Germline V gene sequence: CDR1 SEHNR, CDR2 FQNEAQ (reference sequence). CDR3 bases: TGTGCCAGCAGCTTAGAAGCGGTCAGACAAGAGACCCAGTACTTC. This encodes CASSLEAVRQETQYF.

The rearrangement uses TRBV12-3 or TRBV12-4 and TRBJ2-1; D gene unclear. Deletions cut 0 bases from V and 6 bases from J, with 12 bases between. The CDR3 loop spans 15 amino acids. The DNA for the CDR3 is TGTGCCAGCAGTTTAGCGGGTCCCCCCTTCAATGAGCAGTTCTTC. Residues: CASSLAGPPFNEQFF.

This clonotype was detected a few times. The chain combines TRBV18 with TRBJ1-1, with D tentatively TRBD1 (6 bases). Trimming took 6 bases from V and 0 from J, leaving 11 bases between them. The CDR3 length is 14 residues. Germline-derived CDR1 and CDR2 are KGHSH and LQKENI. The CDR3 DNA follows: TGTGCCAGCTCCCCGGACAGAATGAACACTGAAGCTTTCTTT. It specifies CASSPDRMNTEAFF. The variable domain in full, with the rest retrieved from reference TRBV18 and TRBJ1-1, is NAGVMQNPRHLVRRRGQEARLRCSPMKGHSHVYWYRQLPEEGLKFMVYLQKENIIDESGMPKERFSAEFPKEGPSILRIQQVVRGDSAAYFCASSPDRMNTEAFFGQGTRLTVV.

This clonotype was counted between two and nine times. This sequence joins TRBV7-2 and TRBJ2-1; the match to TRBD2 covers 13 bases. V trimming: 5 bases; J trimming: 6 bases; junction bases outside the gene matches: 7. Germline loops: CDR1 SGHTA, CDR2 FQGNSA. CDR3 length equals 16 residues. The DNA of the CDR3 is TGTGCCAGCAGCATCCCGACTAGCGGGAGGATCAATGAGCAGTTCTTC. Protein product: CASSIPTSGRINEQFF. The complete variable domain, with remaining parts taken from reference TRBV7-2 and TRBJ2-1, reads GAGVSQSPSNKVTEKGKDVELRCDPISGHTALYWYRQSLGQGLEFLIYFQGNSAPDKSGLPSDRFSAERTGGSVSTLTIQRTQQEDSAVYLCASSIPTSGRINEQFFGPGTRLTVL.

This clonotype appeared a few times. J is TRBJ1-2 and V is TRBV30, with 9 bases matching TRBD1. Germline CDR1 GTSNPN, CDR2 SVGIG (reference sequence). J lost 4 bases, V lost 4 bases, and 4 bases had no gene match. CDR3 length equals 13 residues. The CDR3 DNA is TGTGCCTGGAAGGGGACAGGGCTCTATGGCTACACCTTC. Its translation: CAWKGTGLYGYTF.

V gene TRBV30 combines with J gene TRBJ1-5; the D gene is possibly TRBD1 (5 bases). The CDR3 is 14 residues long. Trimming pared 3 bases from V and 2 bases from J, leaving 11 bases between. Germline CDR1 is GTSNPN and CDR2 is SVGIG (reference sequence). The CDR3 protein is CAWSRDSGNQPQHF. The CDR3 coding sequence is TGTGCCTGGAGCCGGGACTCCGGCAATCAGCCCCAGCATTTT.

This clonotype was observed many times. The V gene is TRBV3-1, the J gene TRBJ2-3, with a weak D call TRBD2 (6 bases). In germline, CDR1 is LGHDT, CDR2 YNNKEL (reference sequence). The length of the CDR3 is 16 residues. Between the trimmed V and J ends, which lost 0 bases and 0 bases, there was a span of 10 bases. Here the CDR3 DNA reads TGTGCCAGCAGCCAAGACCCGGGGGTCAGCACAGATACGCAGTATTTT. Its protein is CASSQDPGVSTDTQYF.

The table lists this clonotype with a few counts. CDR3 in DNA: TGTGCCAGCAGCTTAGAGAGGGGCGAGTCCTACGAGCAGTACTTC. Residues: CASSLERGESYEQYF. The gene calls are TRBV11-2 and TRBJ2-7, with D perhaps assigned TRBD1 or TRBD2 (5 bases each). The length of the CDR3 is 15 residues. Trimming pared 0 bases from V and 1 base from J, leaving 10 bases between. Per germline, CDR1 SGHAT and CDR2 FQNNGV.

The sample holds a few counts of this clonotype. The V and J genes are TRBV7-2 and TRBJ2-1, with D tentatively TRBD2 (5 bases). With 6 bases removed from V and 5 bases from J, the gap between germline ends came to 17 bases. CDR1 is SGHTA and CDR2 is FQGNSA in the germline V gene. CDR3 length equals 15 residues. The chain's CDR3 is CASSTGLSGNNEQFF. As DNA, the CDR3 is TGTGCCAGCAGTACTGGGCTAAGCGGAAACAATGAGCAGTTCTTC.

The chain carries TRBV12-3 or TRBV12-4 and TRBJ1-5; D uncertain. CDR3 size: 15 residues. V gave up 0 bases and J gave up 8 bases, with 14 bases separating them. CDR3 bases: TGTGCCAGCAGTTTAGCCCTTAGTCGATCAGAGCCCCAGCATTTT. The encoded protein is CASSLALSRSEPQHF.

This clonotype was seen more than once but under ten times. The chain employs TRBV6-5 and TRBJ2-7; D may be TRBD1 (5 bases). V shed 4 bases and J shed 2 bases, with 9 bases lying between them. The V gene's germline CDR1 is MNHEY and CDR2 SVGAGI. The CDR3 is made up of 13 amino acids. The CDR3 coding sequence is TGTGCCAGCAGTTCGACAGCAACCTACGAGCAGTACTTC. This sequence encodes CASSSTATYEQYF.

This clonotype showed up just once. The CDR3 DNA is TGTGCCAGCAGCTTAGAGGGAAGCGGCTCCTACAATGAGCAGTTCTTC. It specifies CASSLEGSGSYNEQFF. This sequence joins TRBV7-9 and TRBJ2-1; tentative D call: TRBD2 (5 bases). V was trimmed by 1 base and J by 0 bases, leaving 10 bases between them. Germline V gene lookup returns CDR1 SEHNR and CDR2 FQNEAQ (reference sequence). This CDR3 region has 16 residues.

J is TRBJ1-2 and V is TRBV27; 7 bases map to TRBD1. The V and J ends lost 7 bases and 4 bases, in that order; junction bases with no gene match: 6. This CDR3 has 13 amino acids. CDR1 is MNHEY, CDR2 SMNVEV, per germline (reference sequence). CDR3 sequence reads: CASTARTGYGYTF. In DNA, the CDR3 is TGTGCCAGCACTGCTCGGACAGGCTATGGCTACACCTTC.